The clone carrying this T cell receptor beta chain was detected only a few times. Its target is unknown. The data belong to a study of cytomegalovirus exposure and HLA in healthy donors. Overall study results and limits: A cluster of highly shared sequence variants was likely a sequencing artifact.

The PCR was carried out with 60 Vbeta primers and 13 Jbeta primers. Data came from immunoSEQ multiplex PCR; TCRdb stores just in-frame clones and leaves some out. The profile shows more than 150,000 clones, 75% to 90% of them singletons. The J segment lost 1 base and the V segment lost 6 bases, leaving 6 bases of the junction unmatched. This CDR3 has 15 residues. The germline V gene encodes CDR1 KGHSH and CDR2 LQKENI. This chain links TRBV18 with TRBJ2-5; 9 bases line up with TRBD2. The sequence was obtained from a man between 40 and 49 years old in good health and CMV-seropositive. Sequenced: PBMCs. The CDR3 protein is CASSGSGGFQETQYF. CDR3 bases: TGTGCCAGCTCCGGTAGCGGGGGATTCCAAGAGACCCAGTACTTC.